Each of the 20 T cell receptor beta chains below was sequenced from the same sample in a study of CD8 T cells in Susac syndrome. Random-hexamer reverse transcription was applied to about 0.45 to 1 ug RNA. TCRdb recomputed calls from the immunoSEQ multiplex PCR reads with MiXCR, one row per CDR3 protein. There are more than 85,000 distinct CDR3 sequences in the sample; 90% to 95% occur only once, and roughly 0.31% lies in the top ten. What was sequenced was CD4+ T cells from PBMCs. The receptors derive from a human donor with Susac syndrome.

The chain is built from TRBV18 and TRBJ1-2; D perhaps matches TRBD1 (5 bases). The CDR3 length is 14 residues. Germline V gene data show CDR1 as KGHSH and CDR2 as LQKENI. The V end was cut by 4 bases, the J end by 8 bases, with 17 bases between. CDR3 sequence: CASSQGQGYGGYTF. As DNA, the CDR3 is TGTGCCAGCTCACAAGGCCAGGGTTATGGCGGCTACACCTTC.

CDR3 nucleotides: TGCGCCAGCAGCCTTGGAAGTAACCAAGAGACCCAGTACTTC. Amino acid sequence: CASSLGSNQETQYF. The chain recombines TRBV5-1 with TRBJ2-5; D is unclear. There are 14 residues in the CDR3. The V gene's germline CDR1 is SGHRS and CDR2 YFSETQ. The germline V and J ends were trimmed by 4 bases and 0 bases, with 10 bases remaining between them.

The chain joins TRBV30 to TRBJ1-5, with 8 positions matching TRBD1. Germline-derived CDR1 and CDR2 are GTSNPN and SVGIG (reference sequence). CDR3 size: 12 residues. J was trimmed by 6 bases and V by 7 bases; bases with no gene match: 5. Here the CDR3 reads CASTGGSQPQHF. The CDR3 coding sequence is TGTGCCTCCACAGGGGGAAGTCAGCCCCAGCATTTT.

Comments on this clonotype: Its ends do not fully match the called genes, so a read error is possible. J is TRBJ2-3 and V is TRBV20-1, with TRBD2 matching 11 bases. The CDR3 sequence is 13 residues long. Per germline, CDR1 DFQATT and CDR2 SNEGSKA (reference sequence). The CDR3 coding sequence is TGCAGTACTAGCGGGGGAAGCACAGATACGCAGTATTTT. This translates into CSTSGGSTDTQYF.

This rearrangement joins TRBV28 to TRBJ2-7; D uncertain. Germline values: CDR1 MDHEN, CDR2 SYDVKM. Trimming removed 8 bases at V and 6 bases at J, with 14 bases between. The CDR3 runs to 12 residues. The CDR3 region is CASDDEIVEQYF. The CDR3 nucleotides read TGTGCCAGCGACGACGAGATCGTCGAGCAGTACTTC.

As DNA, the CDR3 is TGTGCCTGGGGGGCAGGGTGGAATGAGCAGTTCTTC. It codes for CAWGAGWNEQFF. The chain recombines TRBV30 with TRBJ2-1; TRBD1 might be the D (5 bases). The CDR3 sequence is 12 residues long. Germline values: CDR1 GTSNPN, CDR2 SVGIG (reference sequence). Trimming left V 5 bases short and J 7 bases short, with 12 bases between.

The genes are TRBV7-9 and TRBJ1-5, with D tentatively TRBD1 (5 bases). Germline V gene sequence: CDR1 SEHNR, CDR2 FQNEAQ (reference sequence). V lost 3 bases to trimming and J lost 3 bases, with 18 bases between them. This CDR3 is 17 amino acids long. CDR3 sequence: CASSFSKGKTHNQPQHF. CDR3 bases: TGTGCCAGCAGCTTTTCCAAGGGGAAGACTCACAATCAGCCCCAGCATTTT.

The chain carries TRBV11-2 and TRBJ2-3; 8 bases agree with TRBD2. Per germline, CDR1 SGHAT and CDR2 FQNNGV. V shed 2 bases, J shed 2 bases, and the junction held 3 bases outside the gene matches. The CDR3 is made up of 15 amino acids. The CDR3 spells CASSLPGGNTDTQYF. CDR3 nucleotides: TGTGCCAGCAGCTTACCGGGGGGGAACACAGATACGCAGTATTTT. Together with reference TRBV11-2 and TRBJ2-3, the CDR3 gives the full variable domain: EAGVAQSPRYKIIEKRQSVAFWCNPISGHATLYWYQQILGQGPKLLIQFQNNGVVDDSQLPKDRFSAERLKGVDSTLKIQPAKLEDSAVYLCASSLPGGNTDTQYFGPGTRLTVL.

The gene calls are TRBV21-1 and TRBJ2-2. TRBV21-1 is deemed a pseudogene. The CDR3 totals 13 residues. CDR3 nucleotide sequence: TGTGCCAGCAGCAAAGTCGGTGCGGGGGAGCTGTTTTTT. It translates to CASSKVGAGELFF.

V gene TRBV25-1 combines with J gene TRBJ1-4, with 7 bases aligning to TRBD1. V lost 3 bases to trimming and J lost 7 bases; unmatched junction nucleotides: 5. CDR1 is MGHDK, CDR2 SYGVNS, per germline. This CDR3 is 14 amino acids long. This chain's CDR3 is CASSERGRSEKLFF. The CDR3 coding sequence is TGTGCCAGCAGTGAGAGGGGGCGTAGTGAAAAACTGTTTTTT.

J is TRBJ1-1 and V is TRBV6-6; D call uncertain. Germline V lookup: CDR1 MNHNY, CDR2 SVGAGI (reference sequence). The V end was cut by 7 bases, the J end by 4 bases, with 19 bases between. This CDR3 has 15 residues. The CDR3 sequence is CASKDAHEWGTEAFF. CDR3 DNA sequence: TGTGCCAGCAAAGACGCGCACGAGTGGGGCACTGAAGCTTTCTTT.

This clonotype appeared once. The chain is built from TRBV21-1 and TRBJ2-3; TRBD1 is the table's D call and was not checked against the DNA. TRBV21-1 is a pseudogene. The CDR3 sequence is 22 residues long. The CDR3 here is CASSKEAHGTGLLSSSTDTQYF. CDR3 in DNA: TGTGCCAGCAGCAAGGAAGCCCACGGGACAGGACTCCTTTCTTCTAGCACAGATACGCAGTATTTT.

V is TRBV24-1 and J is TRBJ2-1, with 15 bases aligning to TRBD2. Losses at the gene ends were 4 bases for V and 7 bases for J; bases not matched to a gene: 1. CDR3 length equals 15 residues. CDR1 is KGHDR and CDR2 is SFDVKD in the germline V gene. CDR3 nucleotide sequence: TGTGCCACCAGTGAGGGACTAGCGGGGGGTAATGAGCAGTTCTTC. The encoded protein is CATSEGLAGGNEQFF.

V is TRBV20-1 and J is TRBJ1-4, with 9 bases that match TRBD1. CDR3 length: 13 amino acids. The V segment lost 5 bases and the J segment 5 bases; nucleotides outside the gene matches: 3. Germline CDR1 reads DFQATT; CDR2 reads SNEGSKA (reference sequence). CDR3 amino acids: CSARQGGNEKLFF. DNA of the CDR3: TGCAGTGCTCGACAGGGGGGGAATGAAAAACTGTTTTTT.

This clonotype is a singleton in its sample. The chain is built from TRBV20-1 and TRBJ1-1; TRBD1 might be the D (5 bases). The CDR3 contains 14 residues. Between the trimmed V and J ends, which lost 1 base and 4 bases, there was a span of 13 bases. Germline CDR1 and CDR2: DFQATT and SNEGSKA (reference sequence). As DNA, the CDR3 is TGCAGTGCTAGAGTCCGATGGAGGGGCACTGAAGCTTTCTTT. Encoded protein: CSARVRWRGTEAFF.

V gene TRBV7-9 combines with J gene TRBJ2-1, with D tentatively TRBD2 (6 bases). This CDR3 has 14 residues. Per germline, CDR1 SEHNR and CDR2 FQNEAQ (reference sequence). Trimming removed 5 bases from V and 8 bases from J, with 16 bases in between. The CDR3 loop is CASSPSGGGDEQFF. CDR3 DNA: TGTGCCAGCAGCCCTAGTGGTGGAGGGGATGAGCAGTTCTTC.

This clonotype was seen just once. The chain has TRBV12-3 or TRBV12-4 and TRBJ2-1; a weak D match, TRBD1 (5 bases). Trimming stripped 3 bases from V and 10 bases from J, with 13 bases between. The CDR3 totals 13 residues. CDR3 in amino acids: CASSFLRGSEQFF. The CDR3 nucleotides read TGTGCCAGCAGTTTCCTAAGGGGCTCGGAGCAGTTCTTC.

The chain recombines TRBV18 with TRBJ2-2; D unclear. Trimming removed 2 bases from V and 0 bases from J, with 7 bases in between. Germline V gene data show CDR1 as KGHSH and CDR2 as LQKENI. There are 15 residues in the CDR3. The CDR3 reads CASSPRTANTGELFF. CDR3 DNA sequence: TGTGCCAGCTCACCAAGGACGGCGAACACCGGGGAGCTGTTTTTT. Filled out from reference TRBV18 and TRBJ2-2, the complete variable domain reads NAGVMQNPRHLVRRRGQEARLRCSPMKGHSHVYWYRQLPEEGLKFMVYLQKENIIDESGMPKERFSAEFPKEGPSILRIQQVVRGDSAAYFCASSPRTANTGELFFGEGSRLTVL.

The chain employs TRBV30 and TRBJ2-2; TRBD1 agrees at 10 bases. Germline CDR1 GTSNPN, CDR2 SVGIG (reference sequence). This CDR3 contains 13 residues. J was trimmed by 4 bases and V by 8 bases; bases with no gene match: 4. This CDR3 is CAAGTGVTGELFF. Written as DNA, the CDR3 is TGTGCCGCCGGGACAGGGGTCACCGGGGAGCTGTTTTTT.

This chain joins TRBV20-1 and TRBJ2-1, with a weak D call TRBD2 (5 bases). Germline CDR1 DFQATT, CDR2 SNEGSKA (reference sequence). The CDR3 contains 12 residues. Trimming removed 6 bases from V and 8 bases from J, with 14 bases in between. The CDR3: CSAQRYGDEQFF. CDR3 nucleotide sequence: TGCAGTGCCCAGCGGTACGGGGATGAGCAGTTCTTC.